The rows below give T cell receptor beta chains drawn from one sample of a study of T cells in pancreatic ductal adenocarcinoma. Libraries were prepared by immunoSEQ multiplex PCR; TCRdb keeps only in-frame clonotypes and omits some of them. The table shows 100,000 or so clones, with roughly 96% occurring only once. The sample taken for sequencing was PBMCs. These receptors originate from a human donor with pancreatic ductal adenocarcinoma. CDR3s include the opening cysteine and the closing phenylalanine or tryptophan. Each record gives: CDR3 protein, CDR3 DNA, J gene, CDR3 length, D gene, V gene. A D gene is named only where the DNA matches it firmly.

CASSLWEGPISGNTIYF TGTGCCAGCAGTTTATGGGAGGGCCCGATCTCTGGAAACACCATATATTTT TRBJ1-3 17 . TRBV28
CSAGDLYNEQFF TGCAGCGCTGGGGACTTATACAATGAGCAGTTCTTC TRBJ2-1 12 . TRBV29-1
CASSRLAGAGVQETQYF TGCGCCAGCAGCAGACTAGCGGGAGCAGGGGTACAAGAGACCCAGTACTTC TRBJ2-5 17 TRBD2 TRBV5-1
CASSPNPGQGSEQFF TGTGCCAGCTCACCCAATCCGGGACAGGGGAGTGAGCAGTTCTTC TRBJ2-1 15 TRBD1 TRBV18
CSVDRGSNKNSYNEQFF TGCAGCGTTGATCGGGGGAGCAATAAAAACTCCTACAATGAGCAGTTCTTC TRBJ2-1 17 . TRBV29-1
CASSSTGINEQYF TGTGCCAGCAGCTCAACAGGGATCAACGAGCAGTACTTC TRBJ2-7 13 . TRBV28
CAWSVRRTGELFF TGTGCCTGGAGTGTGCGCCGCACCGGGGAGCTGTTTTTT TRBJ2-2 13 . TRBV30
CASRSRGNIYNEQFF TGCGCCAGCAGATCCAGAGGGAACATTTACAATGAGCAGTTCTTC TRBJ2-1 15 . TRBV5-1
CASSLGVKETQYF TGTGCCAGCAGCTTAGGAGTGAAAGAGACCCAGTACTTC TRBJ2-5 13 . TRBV7-7
CASSSGQQQETQYF TGTGCCAGTAGTAGCGGACAGCAGCAAGAGACCCAGTACTTC TRBJ2-5 14 . TRBV19
CASRKQGTVWEQYF TGTGCCAGCAGGAAACAGGGAACAGTTTGGGAGCAGTACTTC TRBJ2-7 14 . TRBV5-4
CASRGGGANTGELFF TGTGCCAGCAGGGGAGGAGGGGCCAACACCGGGGAGCTGTTTTTT TRBJ2-2 15 . TRBV28
CASSPSGRLAASTDTQYF TGTGCCAGCAGCCCATCGGGCCGACTAGCGGCTAGCACAGATACGCAGTATTTT TRBJ2-3 18 TRBD2 TRBV7-9
CASSLGASGSIGGELFF TGTGCCAGCAGCTTGGGGGCTAGCGGGAGCATTGGCGGGGAGCTGTTTTTT TRBJ2-2 17 TRBD2 TRBV5-6
CASSSRTGAYEQYF TGTGCCAGCAGTTCCCGGACAGGGGCCTACGAGCAGTACTTC TRBJ2-7 14 TRBD1 TRBV27